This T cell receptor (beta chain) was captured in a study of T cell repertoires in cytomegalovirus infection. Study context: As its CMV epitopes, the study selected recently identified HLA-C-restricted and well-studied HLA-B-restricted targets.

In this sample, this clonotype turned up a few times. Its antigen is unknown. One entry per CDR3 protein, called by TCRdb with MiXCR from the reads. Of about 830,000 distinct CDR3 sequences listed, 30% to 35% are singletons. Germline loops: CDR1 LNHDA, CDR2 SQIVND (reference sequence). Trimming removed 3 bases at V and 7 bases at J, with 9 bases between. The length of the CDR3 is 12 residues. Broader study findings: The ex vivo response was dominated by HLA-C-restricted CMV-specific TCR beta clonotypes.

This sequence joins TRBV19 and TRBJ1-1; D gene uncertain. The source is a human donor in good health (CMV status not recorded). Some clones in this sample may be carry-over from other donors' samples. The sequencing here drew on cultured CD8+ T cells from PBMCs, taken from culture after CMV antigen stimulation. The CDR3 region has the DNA TGTGCCAGTAGTATTGGGAGGAATGAAGCTTTCTTT. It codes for CASSIGRNEAFF.